These T cell receptor beta chains were read from a single sample in a study of cytomegalovirus exposure and HLA in healthy donors. Sequencing was performed with immunoSEQ multiplex PCR; in TCRdb, only in-frame clones are kept and a portion is missing. The top ten clones hold about 4.5% of a sample with some 97,000 clones, about 77% of them seen once. The specimen was PBMCs. These receptors all come from a woman under 30 in good health and CMV-seropositive. Both conserved end residues are part of each CDR3. Fields, in order: CDR3 protein, CDR3 DNA, D gene, V gene, J gene, clone size. D genes are given only for firm matches. A row's size may be missing; if present it is once, few, many or a size class.

CASSLRPQETQYF	TGTGCCAGCAGCTTGCGGCCTCAAGAGACCCAGTACTTC	NA	TRBV7-9	TRBJ2-5	NA
CATRQAGETQYF	TGTGCCACCCGACAGGCGGGAGAGACCCAGTACTTC	NA	TRBV28	TRBJ2-5	NA
CSAPKETQYF	TGCAGTGCACCTAAAGAGACCCAGTACTTC	NA	TRBV20-1	TRBJ2-5	NA
CASSKGVYSNQPQHF	TGTGCCAGCAGTAAGGGAGTCTATAGCAATCAGCCCCAGCATTTT	NA	TRBV2	TRBJ1-5	NA
CASSLEQGLAKNIQYF	TGTGCCAGCAGCTTAGAGCAGGGCCTAGCCAAAAACATTCAGTACTTC	NA	TRBV7-2	TRBJ2-4	few
CASGRDPGELFF	TGTGCCAGTGGTCGGGATCCCGGGGAGCTGTTTTTT	NA	TRBV27	TRBJ2-2	NA
CASSLAGNTEAFF	TGTGCCAGCAGCTTGGCAGGGAACACTGAAGCTTTCTTT	NA	TRBV5-5	TRBJ1-1	NA
CASSLVAGQSPNGYTF	TGTGCCAGCAGCTTAGTGGCGGGACAGAGCCCCAATGGCTACACCTTC	TRBD1	TRBV7-6	TRBJ1-2	NA
CASDLGGRRGHEAFF	TGTGCCAGCGACCTCGGGGGGCGAAGGGGCCATGAAGCTTTCTTT	NA	TRBV28	TRBJ1-1	few
CASSVTSGSTDTQYF	TGTGCCAGCAGCGTCACTAGCGGGAGTACAGATACGCAGTATTTT	TRBD2	TRBV5-6	TRBJ2-3	few
CAISWTVEGTQYF	TGTGCCATCAGCTGGACGGTTGAGGGGACCCAGTACTTC	NA	TRBV10-3	TRBJ2-5	NA
CASRRQGAHDGYTF	TGTGCCAGCAGAAGACAGGGGGCCCACGATGGCTACACCTTC	TRBD1	TRBV14	TRBJ1-2	NA
CASRGRTSRAYEQYF	TGTGCCAGCAGGGGGAGGACGAGTAGGGCTTACGAGCAGTACTTC	NA	TRBV6-1	TRBJ2-7	NA
CSVEDTTSYEQYF	TGCAGCGTTGAGGACACCACTTCCTACGAGCAGTACTTC	NA	TRBV29-1	TRBJ2-7	NA
CASSPWSPGTQYF	TGTGCCAGCAGCCCCTGGAGCCCGGGGACGCAGTATTTT	NA	TRBV7-9	TRBJ2-3	NA
CAWSPGDGQPQHF	TGTGCCTGGAGTCCCGGAGACGGCCAGCCCCAGCATTTT	NA	TRBV30	TRBJ1-5	NA
CAWSVGRVGNTIYF	TGTGCCTGGAGTGTAGGCAGGGTGGGAAACACCATATATTTT	NA	TRBV30	TRBJ1-3	NA
CASSYSRNTEAFF	TGTGCCAGCAGTTATTCCAGAAACACTGAAGCTTTCTTT	NA	TRBV6-5	TRBJ1-1	NA
CASSFTSGDNNEQFF	TGTGCCAGCAGCTTTACTAGCGGGGATAACAATGAGCAGTTCTTC	TRBD2	TRBV11-2	TRBJ2-1	NA
CASCRAPPANTGELFF	TGTGCCAGCTGCAGGGCCCCTCCAGCGAACACCGGGGAGCTGTTTTTT	NA	TRBV9	TRBJ2-2	NA
CASSLVAGKGNEQFF	TGTGCCAGCAGCTTAGTAGCGGGAAAAGGAAATGAGCAGTTCTTC	TRBD2	TRBV7-2	TRBJ2-1	NA
CASSDDRGYEQYF	TGTGCCAGCAGCGATGACAGGGGCTACGAGCAGTACTTC	TRBD1	TRBV13	TRBJ2-7	NA
CASSLPQAYEQYF	TGTGCCAGCAGCCTGCCACAGGCCTACGAGCAGTACTTC	NA	TRBV7-2	TRBJ2-7	NA
CASSLGGDQPQHF	TGTGCCAGCAGCCTAGGGGGGGATCAGCCCCAGCATTTT	NA	TRBV9	TRBJ1-5	once
CASSYSRGSTYEQYF	TGTGCCAGCAGTTACTCCCGAGGGAGTACCTACGAGCAGTACTTC	NA	TRBV6-5	TRBJ2-7	once
CASSPGGSGANVLTF	TGTGCCAGCAGTCCCGGGGGCTCTGGGGCCAACGTCCTGACTTTC	NA	TRBV28	TRBJ2-6	NA
CASTVLAGRTGANVLTF	TGTGCCAGTACCGTACTAGCGGGGAGGACTGGGGCCAACGTCCTGACTTTC	TRBD2	TRBV19	TRBJ2-6	NA
CARPKQNGETQYF	TGCGCCAGACCGAAACAGAACGGAGAGACCCAGTACTTC	NA	TRBV10-1	TRBJ2-5	NA
CASSRLLAGSETQYF	TGTGCCAGCAGCCGCCTCCTAGCGGGATCAGAGACCCAGTACTTC	TRBD2	TRBV6-6	TRBJ2-5	NA
CSVPTRGQGEAFF	TGCAGCGTTCCAACCAGGGGGCAGGGTGAAGCTTTCTTT	TRBD1	TRBV29-1	TRBJ1-1	NA
CASSLAAARSGNTIYF	TGTGCCAGCAGCTTAGCCGCGGCCCGCTCTGGAAACACCATATATTTT	NA	TRBV7-6	TRBJ1-3	NA
CASSESLSSYEQYF	TGTGCCAGCAGCGAGAGCCTGAGCTCCTACGAGCAGTACTTC	NA	TRBV9	TRBJ2-7	NA
CASSLQGALSTDTQYF	TGTGCCAGCAGCTTGCAGGGGGCCCTTAGCACAGATACGCAGTATTTT	TRBD1	TRBV11-3	TRBJ2-3	NA
CASSSVVAPYSYEQYF	TGTGCCAGCAGTTCGGTGGTAGCGCCTTACTCCTACGAGCAGTACTTC	NA	TRBV6-5	TRBJ2-7	few
CSAGLSDTQYF	TGCAGTGCGGGACTATCAGATACGCAGTATTTT	TRBD2	TRBV20-1	TRBJ2-3	NA
CASSNPGQGNEKLFF	TGTGCCAGCAGTAACCCGGGACAGGGGAATGAAAAACTGTTTTTT	TRBD1	TRBV28	TRBJ1-4	NA
CAWSGMDSNYGYTF	TGTGCCTGGAGTGGAATGGACAGTAACTATGGCTACACCTTC	NA	TRBV30	TRBJ1-2	NA
CAKHGNRDTNSYEQYF	TGTGCCAAACATGGGAACCGGGACACAAACTCCTACGAGCAGTACTTC	NA	TRBV6-4	TRBJ2-7	NA
CASSPGLAGGEQYF	TGTGCCAGCTCACCGGGACTAGCGGGGGGCGAGCAGTACTTC	TRBD2	TRBV18	TRBJ2-7	once
CAARDSSYEQYF	TGTGCCGCTCGGGACAGCTCCTACGAGCAGTACTTC	TRBD1	TRBV28	TRBJ2-7	NA
CASSLVQGVYGYTF	TGTGCCAGCAGCTTAGTACAGGGTGTCTATGGCTACACCTTC	NA	TRBV7-8	TRBJ1-2	NA
CSVRDFTDTQYF	TGCAGCGTCAGGGACTTCACAGATACGCAGTATTTT	NA	TRBV29-1	TRBJ2-3	NA
CASSGLPEEWVVAGRYEQYF	TGTGCCAGCAGTGGGTTGCCCGAGGAGTGGGTGGTAGCGGGAAGGTACGAGCAGTACTTC	TRBD2	TRBV2	TRBJ2-7	NA
CASSSGQIAEAFF	TGCGCCAGCAGCTCGGGACAGATTGCTGAAGCTTTCTTT	TRBD1	TRBV5-1	TRBJ1-1	NA
CASSYPLGGVNLGTGELFF	TGTGCCAGCAGCTACCCCCTGGGGGGAGTCAACCTGGGCACCGGGGAGCTGTTTTTT	NA	TRBV7-9	TRBJ2-2	NA